This TCR beta chain is drawn from a study of identical twins. Unique molecular identifiers were present on the cDNA, which also gained a universal primer site by template switching. Via MiXCR, TCRdb re-called the 5' RACE reads, giving one row per CDR3 protein. Altogether hundreds of thousands of distinct CDR3 sequences are present, under 8.5% being singletons, with the ten largest covering about 1.6%. On this clonotype itself: As yet, its antigen is unknown.

Study results and limitations: Zero-insertion analyses might be partly confounded by invariant T cells like MAIT and iNKT. Recombination models fit unrelated individuals' TCR alpha sharing but underestimated twins'.

Trimming removed 6 bases at V and 5 bases at J, with 14 bases between. The germline V gene encodes CDR1 MNHEY and CDR2 SMNVEV (reference sequence). The CDR3 is 13 amino acids. These data are also associated with another study on yellow fever vaccine responses in identical twins.

The chain couples TRBV27 to TRBJ2-7; D is perhaps TRBD1 (5 bases). The sample comprised PBMCs. This clonotype was sampled from a woman aged 18-30 years in good health. The CDR3 DNA follows: TGTGCCAGCAGAGTATCAGGGTACCACGAGCAGTACTTC. This codes for CASRVSGYHEQYF.